The following is a T cell receptor (beta chain) sequence with its context. Building of the TCR beta libraries involved iRepertoire HTBI primers and Arm-PCR of CDR3 regions. TCRdb called the multiplex PCR reads again in MiXCR, with one record for every CDR3 protein. Here the sample spans about 420,000 distinct CDR3 sequences, roughly 15% being singletons. This sample was included in a study of regulatory T cells in long-lasting Graves disease. Whole-study context: Antithyroid drug exposure in newly diagnosed Graves' patients had lasted under 3 months.

The germline V and J ends were trimmed by 4 bases and 5 bases, with 8 bases remaining between them. CDR1 is SGHTA and CDR2 is FQGNSA in the germline V gene. The CDR3 loop spans 12 amino acids. Noted time point: newly diagnosed GD, antithyroid drugs for less than 3 months. PBMC RNA served as the TCR library source. These records were also assigned to another study, of T cells in Graves' hyperthyroidism and ophthalmopathy. This second study says: Blood also held most thyroid clonotypes expanded beyond 0.001.

The chain recombines TRBV7-2 with TRBJ2-5; perhaps TRBD2 as D (6 bases). This clonotype was sampled from a woman aged 18-35 years with Graves disease. The specimen comprised peripheral blood mononuclear cells (PBMCs), sampled at new diagnosis, from a patient treated with antithyroid drugs. CDR3 in DNA: TGTGCCAGCAGCTGGGACTTGGAGACCCAGTACTTC. Translation: CASSWDLETQYF.